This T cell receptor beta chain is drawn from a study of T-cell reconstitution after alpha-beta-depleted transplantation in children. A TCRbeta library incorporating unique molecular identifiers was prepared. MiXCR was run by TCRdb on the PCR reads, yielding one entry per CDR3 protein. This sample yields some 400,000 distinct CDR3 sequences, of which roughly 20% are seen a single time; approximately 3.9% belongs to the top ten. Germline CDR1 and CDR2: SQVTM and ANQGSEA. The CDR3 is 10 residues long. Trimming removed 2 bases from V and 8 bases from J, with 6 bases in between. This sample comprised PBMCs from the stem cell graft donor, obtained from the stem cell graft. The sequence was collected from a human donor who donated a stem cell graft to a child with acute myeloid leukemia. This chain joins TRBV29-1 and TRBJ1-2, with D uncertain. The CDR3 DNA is TGCAGCGTTGAAAGTGGAGGCTACACCTTC. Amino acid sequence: CSVESGGYTF. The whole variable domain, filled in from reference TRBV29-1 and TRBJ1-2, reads SAVISQKPSRDICQRGTSLTIQCQVDSQVTMMFWYRQQPGQSLTLIATANQGSEATYESGFVIDKFPISRPNLTFSTLTVSNMSPEDSSIYLCSVESGGYTFGSGTRLTVV.